The rows below give T cell receptor beta chains drawn from one sample of a study of OX40 agonist ivuxolimab in advanced cancers. This table comes from immunoSEQ multiplex PCR, and its TCRdb copy is limited to in-frame clones, with some not included. The data show approximately 77,000 clones, with 91% seen just once and about 1.6% held by the top ten. Material: CD4+ or CD8+ T cells sorted from blood, obtained in a trial of the OX40 agonist ivuxolimab. Every receptor here comes from an adult with an advanced solid tumor such as melanoma, head and neck, liver or kidney cancer. The CDR3 runs from the conserved cysteine through the conserved F or W. Each record gives: J gene, V gene, D gene, clone size, CDR3 DNA, CDR3 protein. The D gene is left open where the match is weak. Some rows have no size entry. The others give once, few or many, or a class for an expanded clone.

j_gene: TRBJ2-1
v_gene: TRBV9
d_gene: TRBD1
abundance: .
CDR3nt: TGTGCCAGCAGCGTAGGACAGGGACCCTACAATGAGCAGTTCTTC
CDR3aa: CASSVGQGPYNEQFF

j_gene: TRBJ2-1
v_gene: TRBV7-6
d_gene: TRBD1
abundance: .
CDR3nt: TGTGCCAGCAGCTTAGAGGGACAGGGGGGGAGTGAGCAGTTCTTC
CDR3aa: CASSLEGQGGSEQFF

j_gene: TRBJ1-1
v_gene: TRBV7-8
d_gene: TRBD1
abundance: .
CDR3nt: TGTGCCAGCAGCTTAGTTACAGGGGCGAACACTGAAGCTTTCTTT
CDR3aa: CASSLVTGANTEAFF

j_gene: TRBJ2-1
v_gene: TRBV19
d_gene: TRBD2
abundance: .
CDR3nt: TGTGCCAGTAGTAGGGGTAGCGGGAGGGTGAATGAGCAGTTCTTC
CDR3aa: CASSRGSGRVNEQFF

j_gene: TRBJ1-4
v_gene: TRBV6-5
d_gene: TRBD1
abundance: .
CDR3nt: TGTGCCAGCAGTTCTTCAGGGGGCTATAATGAAAAACTGTTTTTT
CDR3aa: CASSSSGGYNEKLFF

j_gene: TRBJ2-1
v_gene: TRBV4-3
d_gene: .
abundance: .
CDR3nt: TGCGCCAGCAGCCAAGAAAGGGGTGAGCAGTTCTTC
CDR3aa: CASSQERGEQFF

j_gene: TRBJ2-5
v_gene: TRBV6-1
d_gene: TRBD2
abundance: .
CDR3nt: TGTGCCAGCAGTCCCGGACTAGCGTCAGAGACCCAGTACTTC
CDR3aa: CASSPGLASETQYF

j_gene: TRBJ2-3
v_gene: TRBV18
d_gene: .
abundance: .
CDR3nt: TGTGCCAGCTCACCACCTTTAGGCGACGATACGCAGTATTTT
CDR3aa: CASSPPLGDDTQYF

j_gene: TRBJ1-2
v_gene: TRBV5-6
d_gene: .
abundance: .
CDR3nt: TGTGCCAGCAGCTTGAGGGAGACCTCTAACTATGGCTACACCTTC
CDR3aa: CASSLRETSNYGYTF

j_gene: TRBJ2-2
v_gene: TRBV5-6
d_gene: .
abundance: .
CDR3nt: TGTGCCAGCAGCTTGAGGTTCGGGGAGCTGTTTTTT
CDR3aa: CASSLRFGELFF

j_gene: TRBJ1-1
v_gene: TRBV20-1
d_gene: .
abundance: once
CDR3nt: TGCAGGGCCCCGGGGAACACTGAAGCTTTCTTT
CDR3aa: CRAPGNTEAFF

j_gene: TRBJ2-3
v_gene: TRBV19
d_gene: TRBD2
abundance: .
CDR3nt: TGTGCCAGTAGTAATTTGCCGGGACTAGCGGGAGTAGGGGATACGCAGTATTTT
CDR3aa: CASSNLPGLAGVGDTQYF

j_gene: TRBJ2-3
v_gene: TRBV19
d_gene: TRBD2
abundance: .
CDR3nt: TGTGCCACCAAGCGGCGGGGGACAGATACGCAGTATTTT
CDR3aa: CATKRRGTDTQYF

j_gene: TRBJ2-5
v_gene: TRBV27
d_gene: .
abundance: .
CDR3nt: TGTGCCAGCACACGGCTCCGATCGGGACACCTCCAAGAGACCCAGTACTTC
CDR3aa: CASTRLRSGHLQETQYF

j_gene: TRBJ2-1
v_gene: TRBV11-2
d_gene: .
abundance: .
CDR3nt: TGTGCCAGCAGCTTACGGACCCCTGCGTCAGGGTCCTCCTACAATGAGCAGTTCTTC
CDR3aa: CASSLRTPASGSSYNEQFF

j_gene: TRBJ2-7
v_gene: TRBV9
d_gene: .
abundance: .
CDR3nt: TGTGCCAGCAGCGTAGGGGCGGGCCAGTCATACGAGCAGTACTTC
CDR3aa: CASSVGAGQSYEQYF

j_gene: TRBJ2-3
v_gene: TRBV30
d_gene: .
abundance: .
CDR3nt: TGTGCCTGGAAGATCCTCGGGAGTAGGGATACGCAGTATTTT
CDR3aa: CAWKILGSRDTQYF

j_gene: TRBJ2-5
v_gene: TRBV19
d_gene: TRBD1
abundance: .
CDR3nt: TGTGCCAGCTCACAGGGGTTTCTTTCAGAGACCCAGTACTTC
CDR3aa: CASSQGFLSETQYF

j_gene: TRBJ2-3
v_gene: TRBV5-4
d_gene: TRBD2
abundance: .
CDR3nt: TGTGCCAGCAGCTTGGCTGCAGTGCGCGGACTAGGAGGGGATACGCAGTATTTT
CDR3aa: CASSLAAVRGLGGDTQYF

j_gene: TRBJ2-5
v_gene: TRBV10-1
d_gene: .
abundance: .
CDR3nt: TGCGCCGGAGGACGAAGGACAGAAGAGACCCAGTACTTC
CDR3aa: CAGGRRTEETQYF

j_gene: TRBJ1-3
v_gene: TRBV30
d_gene: .
abundance: .
CDR3nt: TGTGCCTGGACTTGGGGGGGCTCTGGAAACACCATATATTTT
CDR3aa: CAWTWGGSGNTIYF

j_gene: TRBJ2-7
v_gene: TRBV7-6
d_gene: .
abundance: .
CDR3nt: TGTGCCAGCAGCCTTAGCGAATGGGGCTCTTACGAGCAGTACTTC
CDR3aa: CASSLSEWGSYEQYF

j_gene: TRBJ2-5
v_gene: TRBV6-6
d_gene: .
abundance: .
CDR3nt: TGTGCCAGCAGTGGCAGCCCTAAGAGGGAGTACTTC
CDR3aa: CASSGSPKREYF

j_gene: TRBJ1-5
v_gene: TRBV25-1
d_gene: TRBD1
abundance: .
CDR3nt: TGTGCCAGCAGCGGGACAGGGGAAGCTCAGCCCCAGCATTTT
CDR3aa: CASSGTGEAQPQHF

j_gene: TRBJ2-3
v_gene: TRBV18
d_gene: .
abundance: .
CDR3nt: TGTGCCAGCTCACTACAGGGAGGAGAAGATACGCAGTATTTT
CDR3aa: CASSLQGGEDTQYF

j_gene: TRBJ2-2
v_gene: TRBV7-2
d_gene: TRBD1
abundance: .
CDR3nt: TGTGCCAGCAGCTTTGGGCGAGGGGTTAGGGGGCTCACCGGGGAGCTGTTTTTT
CDR3aa: CASSFGRGVRGLTGELFF

j_gene: TRBJ1-2
v_gene: TRBV18
d_gene: .
abundance: .
CDR3nt: TGTGCCAGCTCACCGAGGGGGACTAACTATGGCTACACCTTC
CDR3aa: CASSPRGTNYGYTF

j_gene: TRBJ1-4
v_gene: TRBV21-1
d_gene: .
abundance: .
CDR3nt: TGTGCCAGCAGCAACGGACAGGGGACGTTGGTTGAAAAACTGTTTTTT
CDR3aa: CASSNGQGTLVEKLFF

j_gene: TRBJ1-4
v_gene: TRBV5-1
d_gene: .
abundance: .
CDR3nt: TGCGCCAGCAGCCAGGGGACAAACCTCAGGAATGGGCTGTTTTTT
CDR3aa: CASSQGTNLRNGLFF

j_gene: TRBJ1-1
v_gene: TRBV5-1
d_gene: TRBD1
abundance: .
CDR3nt: TGCGCCAGCAGCCCGACGAGACAGGGTGGCACTGAAGCTTTCTTT
CDR3aa: CASSPTRQGGTEAFF

j_gene: TRBJ1-5
v_gene: TRBV19
d_gene: .
abundance: once
CDR3nt: TGTGCCAGTAGTATCACATTCAATCAGCCCCAGCATTTT
CDR3aa: CASSITFNQPQHF

j_gene: TRBJ2-1
v_gene: TRBV7-2
d_gene: TRBD2
abundance: .
CDR3nt: TGTGCCAGCAGCTTGGGACTAGCGGCCAACAATGAGCAGTTCTTC
CDR3aa: CASSLGLAANNEQFF